The clone carrying this TCR beta chain was seen just once. CDR3 length: 14 amino acids. In germline, CDR1 is SEHNR, CDR2 FQNEAQ (reference sequence). Deletions cut 2 bases from V and 1 base from J, with 9 bases between. Sequencing was performed with immunoSEQ multiplex PCR; in TCRdb, only in-frame clones are kept and a portion is missing. The profile covers some 240,000 clones, with 92% appearing a single time and more than 0.7% taken by the ten largest. This specimen comes from a study of blood T cell repertoires in COVID-19. The wider study: Sample material is recorded as cDNA or gDNA derived from T cells, B-cell-depleted T cells, or PBMCs.

This receptor was obtained from a man between 60 and 75 years old with COVID-19, enrolled during active disease. The chain combines TRBV7-9 with TRBJ2-7, with D hard to call. Sequencing used peripheral blood. CDR3 sequence: CASSLSSVSYEQYF. The CDR3 DNA follows: TGTGCCAGCAGCTTATCATCAGTTTCCTACGAGCAGTACTTC.